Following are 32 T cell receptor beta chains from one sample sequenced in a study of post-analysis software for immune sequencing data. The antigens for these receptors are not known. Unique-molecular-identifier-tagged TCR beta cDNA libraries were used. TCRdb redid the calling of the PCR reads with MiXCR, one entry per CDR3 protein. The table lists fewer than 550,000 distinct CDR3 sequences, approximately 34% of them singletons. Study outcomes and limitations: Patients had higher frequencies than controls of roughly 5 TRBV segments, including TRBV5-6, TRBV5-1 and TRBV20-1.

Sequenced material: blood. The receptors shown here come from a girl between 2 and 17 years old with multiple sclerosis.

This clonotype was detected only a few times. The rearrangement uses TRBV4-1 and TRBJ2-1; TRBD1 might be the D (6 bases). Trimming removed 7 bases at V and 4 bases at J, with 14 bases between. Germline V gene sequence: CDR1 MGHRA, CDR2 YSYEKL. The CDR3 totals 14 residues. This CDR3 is CASNGKDRYNEQFF. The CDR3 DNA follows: TGCGCCAGCAACGGTAAGGACAGATACAATGAGCAGTTCTTC.

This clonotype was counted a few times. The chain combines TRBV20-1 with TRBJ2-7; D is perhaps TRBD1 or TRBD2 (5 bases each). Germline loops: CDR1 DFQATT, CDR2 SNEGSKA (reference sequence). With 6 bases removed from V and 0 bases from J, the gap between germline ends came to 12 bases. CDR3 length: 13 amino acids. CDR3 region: CSARNGGSYEQYF. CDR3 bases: TGCAGTGCGAGAAATGGGGGCTCCTACGAGCAGTACTTC.

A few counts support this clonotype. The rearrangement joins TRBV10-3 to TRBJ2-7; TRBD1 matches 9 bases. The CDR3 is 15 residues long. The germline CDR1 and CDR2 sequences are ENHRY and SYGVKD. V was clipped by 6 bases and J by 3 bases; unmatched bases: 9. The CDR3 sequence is CAIREGLTGGYEQYF. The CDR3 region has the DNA TGTGCCATCAGGGAGGGATTGACAGGGGGCTACGAGCAGTACTTC.

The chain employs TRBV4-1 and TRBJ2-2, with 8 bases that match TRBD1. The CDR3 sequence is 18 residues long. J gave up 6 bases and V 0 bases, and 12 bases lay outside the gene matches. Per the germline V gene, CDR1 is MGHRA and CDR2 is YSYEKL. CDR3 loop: CASSQDLKVRGRSGELFF. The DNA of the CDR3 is TGCGCCAGCAGCCAAGATCTGAAAGTCAGGGGGCGGTCCGGGGAGCTGTTTTTT.

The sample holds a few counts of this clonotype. CDR3 in amino acids: CASSIRGWGHGYTF. The CDR3, as DNA: TGTGCCAGCAGCATCAGAGGGTGGGGGCATGGCTACACCTTC. The chain joins TRBV13 to TRBJ1-2, with D perhaps matching TRBD1 (6 bases). The V end was cut by 5 bases, the J end by 6 bases, with 16 bases between. CDR3 length: 14 amino acids. CDR1 is PRHDT and CDR2 is FYEKMQ in the germline V gene (reference sequence).

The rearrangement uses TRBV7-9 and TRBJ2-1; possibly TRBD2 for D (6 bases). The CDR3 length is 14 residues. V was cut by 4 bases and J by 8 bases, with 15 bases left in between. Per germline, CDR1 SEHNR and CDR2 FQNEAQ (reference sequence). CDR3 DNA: TGTGCCAGCAGCTCGCTGGGAGGATACGATGAGCAGTTCTTC. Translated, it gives CASSSLGGYDEQFF.

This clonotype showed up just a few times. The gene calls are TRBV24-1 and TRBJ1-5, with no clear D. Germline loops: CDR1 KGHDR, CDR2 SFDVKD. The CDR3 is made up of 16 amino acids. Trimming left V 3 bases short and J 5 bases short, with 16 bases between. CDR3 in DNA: TGTGCCACCAGTGATAGTGCCCGGGCCACCTATCAGCCCCAGCATTTT. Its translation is CATSDSARATYQPQHF.

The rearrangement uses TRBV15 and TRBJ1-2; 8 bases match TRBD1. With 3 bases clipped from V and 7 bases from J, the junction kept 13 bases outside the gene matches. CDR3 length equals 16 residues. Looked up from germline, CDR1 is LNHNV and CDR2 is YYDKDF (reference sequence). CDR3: CATSSRTGTNSFGYTF. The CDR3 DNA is TGTGCCACCAGCAGCCGGACAGGGACTAACTCTTTTGGCTACACCTTC.

The CDR3, as DNA: TGTGCCATCAGTGAACAGTATGGCTACACCTTC. It is translated as CAISEQYGYTF. This chain uses TRBV10-3 with TRBJ1-2; no reliable D call. The CDR3 covers 11 residues. The V gene's germline CDR1 is ENHRY and CDR2 SYGVKD. The V and J ends lost 3 bases and 5 bases respectively, with 4 bases between them.

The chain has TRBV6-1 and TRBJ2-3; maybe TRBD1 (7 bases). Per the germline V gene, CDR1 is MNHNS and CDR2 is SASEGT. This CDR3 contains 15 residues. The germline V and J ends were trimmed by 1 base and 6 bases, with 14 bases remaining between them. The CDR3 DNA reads TGTGCCAGCAGTGAAGTACCAGGGGGGCGGGATACGCAGTATTTT. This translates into CASSEVPGGRDTQYF.

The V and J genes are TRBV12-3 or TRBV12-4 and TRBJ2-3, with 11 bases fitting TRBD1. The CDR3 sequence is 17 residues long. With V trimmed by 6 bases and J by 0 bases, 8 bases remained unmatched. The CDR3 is CASRTGTGGDSTDTQYF. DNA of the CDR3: TGTGCCAGCAGGACCGGGACAGGGGGGGATAGCACAGATACGCAGTATTTT.

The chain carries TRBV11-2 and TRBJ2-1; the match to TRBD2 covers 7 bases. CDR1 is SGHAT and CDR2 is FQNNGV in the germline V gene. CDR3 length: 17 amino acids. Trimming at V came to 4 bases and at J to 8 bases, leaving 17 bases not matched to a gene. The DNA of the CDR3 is TGTGCCAGCAGCTCCCGCATAAAAGCGGGGAAAATGGATGAGCAGTTCTTC. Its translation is CASSSRIKAGKMDEQFF.

This CDR3 is CASSLREQTYEQYF. CDR3 sequence (DNA): TGTGCCAGCAGCCTGCGGGAGCAGACCTACGAGCAGTACTTC. This chain uses TRBV3-1 with TRBJ2-7; 7 bases map to TRBD2. CDR3 length: 14 residues. In germline, CDR1 is LGHDT, CDR2 YNNKEL (reference sequence). Trimming at V came to 4 bases and at J to 2 bases, leaving 5 bases not matched to a gene.

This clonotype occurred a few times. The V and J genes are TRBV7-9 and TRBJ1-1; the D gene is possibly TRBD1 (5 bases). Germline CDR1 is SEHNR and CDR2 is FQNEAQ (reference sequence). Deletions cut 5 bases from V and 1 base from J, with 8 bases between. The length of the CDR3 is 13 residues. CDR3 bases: TGTGCCAGCAGCGGACAATCGAACACTGAAGCTTTCTTT. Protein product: CASSGQSNTEAFF.

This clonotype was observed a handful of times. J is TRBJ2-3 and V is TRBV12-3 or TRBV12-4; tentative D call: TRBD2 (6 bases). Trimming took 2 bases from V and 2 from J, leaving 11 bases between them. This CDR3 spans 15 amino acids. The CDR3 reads CASSLRDSITDTQYF. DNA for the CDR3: TGTGCCAGCAGTTTACGGGACTCTATCACAGATACGCAGTATTTT.

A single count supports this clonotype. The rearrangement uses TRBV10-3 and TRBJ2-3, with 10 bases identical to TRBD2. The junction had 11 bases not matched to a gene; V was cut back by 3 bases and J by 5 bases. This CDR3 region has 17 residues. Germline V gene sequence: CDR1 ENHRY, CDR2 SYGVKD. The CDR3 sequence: CAISDVSGGAFVDTQYF. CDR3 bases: TGTGCCATCAGTGATGTCAGCGGGGGGGCTTTTGTAGATACGCAGTATTTT.

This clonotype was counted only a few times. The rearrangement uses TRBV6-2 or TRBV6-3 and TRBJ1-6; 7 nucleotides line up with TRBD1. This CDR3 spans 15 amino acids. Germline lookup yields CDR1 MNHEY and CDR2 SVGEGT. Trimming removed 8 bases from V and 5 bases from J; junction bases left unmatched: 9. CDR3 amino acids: CASAVRDRDNSPLHF. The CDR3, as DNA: TGTGCCAGCGCCGTCCGGGACAGAGATAATTCACCCCTCCACTTT.

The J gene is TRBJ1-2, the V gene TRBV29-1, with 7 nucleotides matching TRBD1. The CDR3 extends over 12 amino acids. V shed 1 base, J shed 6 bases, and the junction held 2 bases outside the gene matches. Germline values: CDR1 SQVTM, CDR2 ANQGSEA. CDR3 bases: TGCAGCGTTGAAGGGGACAGAGATGGCTACACCTTC. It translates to CSVEGDRDGYTF.

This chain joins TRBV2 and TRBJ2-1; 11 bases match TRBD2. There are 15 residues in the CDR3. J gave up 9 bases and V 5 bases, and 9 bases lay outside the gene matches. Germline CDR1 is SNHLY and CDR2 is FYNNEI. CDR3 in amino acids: CASSPSSGGPVEQFF. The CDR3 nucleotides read TGTGCCAGCAGTCCGTCTAGCGGGGGGCCCGTTGAGCAGTTCTTC.

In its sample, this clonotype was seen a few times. This CDR3 reads CASYHPRVKNIQYF. CDR3 in DNA: TGTGCCAGCTACCACCCTAGGGTCAAAAACATTCAGTACTTC. The chain employs TRBV6-1 and TRBJ2-4; D not certain. Deletions cut 8 bases from V and 3 bases from J, with 14 bases between. Germline V gene data show CDR1 as MNHNS and CDR2 as SASEGT. CDR3 length: 14 amino acids.

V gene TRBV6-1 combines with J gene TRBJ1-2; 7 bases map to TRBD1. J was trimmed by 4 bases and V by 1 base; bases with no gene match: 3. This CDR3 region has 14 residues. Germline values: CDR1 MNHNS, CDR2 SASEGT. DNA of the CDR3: TGTGCCAGCAGTGAAGGCACAGGGGTCTATGGCTACACCTTC. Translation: CASSEGTGVYGYTF.

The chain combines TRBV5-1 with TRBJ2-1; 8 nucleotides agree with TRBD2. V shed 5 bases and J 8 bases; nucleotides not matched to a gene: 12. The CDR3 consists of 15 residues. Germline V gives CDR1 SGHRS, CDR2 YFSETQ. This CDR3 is CASRSGTRRGDEQFF. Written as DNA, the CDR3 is TGCGCCAGCAGGTCCGGGACTAGACGGGGCGATGAGCAGTTCTTC.

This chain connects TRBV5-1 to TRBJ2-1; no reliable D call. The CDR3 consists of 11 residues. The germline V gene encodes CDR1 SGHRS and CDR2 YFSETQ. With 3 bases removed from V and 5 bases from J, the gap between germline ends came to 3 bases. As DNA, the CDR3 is TGCGCCAGCAGCTATAACAATGAGCAGTTCTTC. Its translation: CASSYNNEQFF.

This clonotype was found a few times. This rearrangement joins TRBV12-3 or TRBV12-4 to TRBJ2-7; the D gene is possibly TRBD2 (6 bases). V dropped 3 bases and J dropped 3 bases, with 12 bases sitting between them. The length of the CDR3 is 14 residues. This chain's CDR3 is CASSFTGTFYEQYF. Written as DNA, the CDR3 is TGTGCCAGCAGTTTTACCGGGACTTTCTACGAGCAGTACTTC.

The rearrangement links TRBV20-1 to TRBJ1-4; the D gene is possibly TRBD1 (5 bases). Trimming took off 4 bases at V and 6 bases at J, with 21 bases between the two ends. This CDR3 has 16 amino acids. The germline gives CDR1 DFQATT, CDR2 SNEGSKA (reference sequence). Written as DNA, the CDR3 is TGCAGTGCTACAATAGATGGGACCGGAAGATATGAAAAACTGTTTTTT. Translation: CSATIDGTGRYEKLFF.

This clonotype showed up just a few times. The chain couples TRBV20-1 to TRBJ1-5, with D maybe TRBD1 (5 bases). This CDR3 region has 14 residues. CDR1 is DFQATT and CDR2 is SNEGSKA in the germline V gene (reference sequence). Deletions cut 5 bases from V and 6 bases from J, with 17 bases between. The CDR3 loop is CSAGAPGGVQPQHF. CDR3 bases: TGCAGTGCTGGTGCTCCTGGAGGGGTTCAGCCCCAGCATTTT.

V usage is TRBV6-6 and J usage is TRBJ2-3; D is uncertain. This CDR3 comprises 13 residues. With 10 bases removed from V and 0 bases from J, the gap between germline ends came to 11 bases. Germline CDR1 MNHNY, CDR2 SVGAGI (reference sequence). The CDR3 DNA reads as TGTGCCATTACCGGCCTCAGCACAGATACGCAGTATTTT. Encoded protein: CAITGLSTDTQYF.

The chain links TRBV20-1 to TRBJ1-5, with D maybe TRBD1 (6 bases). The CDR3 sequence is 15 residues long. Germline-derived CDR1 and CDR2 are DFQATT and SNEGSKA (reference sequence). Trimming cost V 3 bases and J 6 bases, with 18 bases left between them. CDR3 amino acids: CSASATGTRAQPQHF. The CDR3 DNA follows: TGCAGTGCTAGTGCCACCGGGACAAGGGCTCAGCCCCAGCATTTT.

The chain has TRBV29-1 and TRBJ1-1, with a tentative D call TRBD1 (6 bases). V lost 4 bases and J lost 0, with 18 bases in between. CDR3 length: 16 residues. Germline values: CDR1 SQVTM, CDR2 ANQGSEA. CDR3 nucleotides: TGCAGCGTTGCGACCTCCACAGGGCCGATGAACACTGAAGCTTTCTTT. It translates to CSVATSTGPMNTEAFF.

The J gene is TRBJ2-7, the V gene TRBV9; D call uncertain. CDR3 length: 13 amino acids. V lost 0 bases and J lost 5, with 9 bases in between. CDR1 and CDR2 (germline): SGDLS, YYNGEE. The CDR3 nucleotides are TGTGCCAGCAGCGTAGCCCCTGGCGACGAGCAGTACTTC. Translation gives CASSVAPGDEQYF.

In DNA, the CDR3 is TGCAGTGCTAGGTGGGCGAGCTCCTACGAGCAGTACTTC. This codes for CSARWASSYEQYF. This rearrangement joins TRBV20-1 to TRBJ2-7; D is unresolved. In germline, CDR1 is DFQATT, CDR2 SNEGSKA (reference sequence). The CDR3 consists of 13 residues. V was cut by 3 bases and J by 0 bases, with 9 bases left in between.

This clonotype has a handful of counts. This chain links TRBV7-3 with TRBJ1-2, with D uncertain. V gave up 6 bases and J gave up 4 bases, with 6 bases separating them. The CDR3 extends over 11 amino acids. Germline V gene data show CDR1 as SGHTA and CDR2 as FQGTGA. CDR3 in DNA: TGTGCCAGCAGTGGAGGCTATGGCTACACCTTC. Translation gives CASSGGYGYTF.